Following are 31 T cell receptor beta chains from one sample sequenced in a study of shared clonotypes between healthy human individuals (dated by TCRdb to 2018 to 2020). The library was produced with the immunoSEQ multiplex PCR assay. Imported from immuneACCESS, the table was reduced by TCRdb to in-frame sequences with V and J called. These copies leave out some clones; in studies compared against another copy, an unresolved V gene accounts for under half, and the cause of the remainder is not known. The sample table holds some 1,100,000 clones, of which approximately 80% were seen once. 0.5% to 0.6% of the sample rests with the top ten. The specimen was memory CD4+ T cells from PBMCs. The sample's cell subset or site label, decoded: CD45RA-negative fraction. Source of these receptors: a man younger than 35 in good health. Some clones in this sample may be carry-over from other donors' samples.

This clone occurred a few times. CDR3 in amino acids: CASRGAEQYF. The CDR3 DNA reads TGTGCCAGCAGGGGGGCCGAGCAGTACTTC. V and J are TRBV28 and TRBJ2-7; TRBD1 might be the D (6 bases). The germline V gene encodes CDR1 MDHEN and CDR2 SYDVKM. V lost 6 bases and J lost 6, with 6 bases in between. This CDR3 is 10 amino acids long.

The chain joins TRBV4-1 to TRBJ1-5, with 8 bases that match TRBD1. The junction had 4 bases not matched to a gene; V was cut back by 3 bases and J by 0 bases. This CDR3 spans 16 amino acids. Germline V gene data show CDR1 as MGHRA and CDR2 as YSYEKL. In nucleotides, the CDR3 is TGCGCCAGCAGCCATACAGGGGGGGATAGCAATCAGCCCCAGCATTTT. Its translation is CASSHTGGDSNQPQHF.

The CDR3 bases are TGTGCCAGCAGTGAAGGAAGGGACCCGGGGCTAGCGGGGTATCCCAGGACCAAAAACATTCAGTACTTC. Translation gives CASSEGRDPGLAGYPRTKNIQYF. The rearrangement uses TRBV6-1 and TRBJ2-4, with 9 bases fitting TRBD2. Germline lookup yields CDR1 MNHNS and CDR2 SASEGT. V lost 1 base, J lost 2 bases, and 24 bases stayed unmatched. The CDR3 loop spans 23 amino acids.

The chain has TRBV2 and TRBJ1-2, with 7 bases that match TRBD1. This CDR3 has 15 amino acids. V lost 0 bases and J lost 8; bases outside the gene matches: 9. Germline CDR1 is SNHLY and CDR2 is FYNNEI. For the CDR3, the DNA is TGTGCCAGCAGTGAAGCGACGACAGGGATGGGCGGCTACACCTTC. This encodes CASSEATTGMGGYTF.

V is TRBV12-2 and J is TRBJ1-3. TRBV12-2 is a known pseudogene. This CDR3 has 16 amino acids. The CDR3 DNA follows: TGTGCAAGTCGCTTAGTCGGGGGATGGTCTGGAAACACCATATATTTT. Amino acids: CASRLVGGWSGNTIYF.

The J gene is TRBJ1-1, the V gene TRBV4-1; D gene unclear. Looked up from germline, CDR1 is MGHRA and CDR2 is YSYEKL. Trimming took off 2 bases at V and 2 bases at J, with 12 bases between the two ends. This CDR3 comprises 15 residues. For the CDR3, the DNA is TGCGCCAGCAGCCAACCATTACAGCGTAACACTGAAGCTTTCTTT. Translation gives CASSQPLQRNTEAFF.

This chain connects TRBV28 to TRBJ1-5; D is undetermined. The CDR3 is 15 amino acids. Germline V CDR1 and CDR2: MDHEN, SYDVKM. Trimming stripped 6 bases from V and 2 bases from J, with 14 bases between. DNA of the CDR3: TGTGCCAGCAGCTCCCCGGGGAGGCGCAATCAGCCCCAGCATTTT. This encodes CASSSPGRRNQPQHF.

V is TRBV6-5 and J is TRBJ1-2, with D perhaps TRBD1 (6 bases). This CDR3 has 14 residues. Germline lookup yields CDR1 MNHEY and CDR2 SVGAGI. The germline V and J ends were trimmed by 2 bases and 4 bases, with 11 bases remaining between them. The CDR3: CASSYRRDTYGYTF. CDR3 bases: TGTGCCAGCAGTTACCGTCGGGACACCTATGGCTACACCTTC.

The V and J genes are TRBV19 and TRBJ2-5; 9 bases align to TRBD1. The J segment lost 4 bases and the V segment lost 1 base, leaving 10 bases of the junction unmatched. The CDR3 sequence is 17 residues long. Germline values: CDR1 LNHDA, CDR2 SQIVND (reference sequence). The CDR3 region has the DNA TGTGCCAGTAGTATAGTACCCTGGGAACAGGGGGCAGAGACCCAGTACTTC. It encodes CASSIVPWEQGAETQYF. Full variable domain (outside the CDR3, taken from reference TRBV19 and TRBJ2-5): DGGITQSPKYLFRKEGQNVTLSCEQNLNHDAMYWYRQDPGQGLRLIYYSQIVNDFQKGDIAEGYSVSREKKESFPLTVTSAQKNPTAFYLCASSIVPWEQGAETQYFGPGTRLLVL.

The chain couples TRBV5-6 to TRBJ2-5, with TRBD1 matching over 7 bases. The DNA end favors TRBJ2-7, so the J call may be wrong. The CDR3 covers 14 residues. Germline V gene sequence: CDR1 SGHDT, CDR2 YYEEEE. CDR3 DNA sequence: TGTGCCAGCAGCTTCCGGGACAGAACGTACGAGCAGTACTTC. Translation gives CASSFRDRTYEQYF.

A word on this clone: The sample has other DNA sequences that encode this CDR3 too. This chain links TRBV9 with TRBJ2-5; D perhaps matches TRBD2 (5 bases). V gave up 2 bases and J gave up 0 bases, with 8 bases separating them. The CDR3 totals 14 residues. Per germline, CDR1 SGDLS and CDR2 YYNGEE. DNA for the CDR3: TGTGCCAGCAGCGTGAGGACTGACCAAGAGACCCAGTACTTC. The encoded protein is CASSVRTDQETQYF.

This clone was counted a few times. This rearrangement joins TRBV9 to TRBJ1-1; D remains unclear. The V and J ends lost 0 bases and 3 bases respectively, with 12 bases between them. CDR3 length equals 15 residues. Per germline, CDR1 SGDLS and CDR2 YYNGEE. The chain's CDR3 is CASSVDGVADTEAFF. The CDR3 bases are TGTGCCAGCAGCGTAGACGGGGTTGCGGACACTGAAGCTTTCTTT.

CDR3 coding DNA: TGTGCCATTAAAGCGGACAGGGATAATTCACCCCTCCACTTT. Protein product: CAIKADRDNSPLHF. The gene calls are TRBV10-3 and TRBJ1-6; TRBD1 matches at 8 bases. The CDR3 is 14 amino acids. Germline lookup yields CDR1 ENHRY and CDR2 SYGVKD. The V and J ends lost 9 bases and 5 bases, in that order; junction bases with no gene match: 6.

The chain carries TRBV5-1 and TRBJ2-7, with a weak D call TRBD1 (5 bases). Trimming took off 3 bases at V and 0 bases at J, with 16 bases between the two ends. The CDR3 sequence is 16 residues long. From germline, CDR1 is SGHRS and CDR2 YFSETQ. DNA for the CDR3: TGCGCCAGCAGCTCACGGCCTCAAGGGGCCTCCTACGAGCAGTACTTC. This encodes CASSSRPQGASYEQYF.

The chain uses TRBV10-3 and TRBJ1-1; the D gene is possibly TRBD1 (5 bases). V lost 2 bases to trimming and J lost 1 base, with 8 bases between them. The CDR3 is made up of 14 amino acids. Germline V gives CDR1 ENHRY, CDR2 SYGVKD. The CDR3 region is CAISEAGGNTEAFF. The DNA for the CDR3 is TGTGCCATCAGTGAGGCGGGGGGGAACACTGAAGCTTTCTTT.

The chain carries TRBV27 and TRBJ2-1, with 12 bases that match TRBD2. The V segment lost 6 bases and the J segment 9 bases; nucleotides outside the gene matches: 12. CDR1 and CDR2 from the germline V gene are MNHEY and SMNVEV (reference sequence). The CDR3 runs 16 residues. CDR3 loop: CASSSAGLAGSGEQFF. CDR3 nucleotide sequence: TGTGCCAGCAGCTCGGCTGGACTAGCGGGATCAGGTGAGCAGTTCTTC.

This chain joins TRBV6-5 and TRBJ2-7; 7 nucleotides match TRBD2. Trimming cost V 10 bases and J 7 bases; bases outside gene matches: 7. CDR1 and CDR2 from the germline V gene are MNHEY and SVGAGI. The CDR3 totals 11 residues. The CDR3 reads CATWQGGEQYF. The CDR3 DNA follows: TGTGCCACTTGGCAGGGAGGGGAGCAGTACTTC.

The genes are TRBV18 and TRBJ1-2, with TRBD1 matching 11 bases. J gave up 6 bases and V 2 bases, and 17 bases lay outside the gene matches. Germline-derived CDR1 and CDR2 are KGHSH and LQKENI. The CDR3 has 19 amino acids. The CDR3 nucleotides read TGTGCCAGCTCACCATCAGGACAGGGGGCGAATCTAGGTGGGAATGGCTACACCTTC. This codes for CASSPSGQGANLGGNGYTF.

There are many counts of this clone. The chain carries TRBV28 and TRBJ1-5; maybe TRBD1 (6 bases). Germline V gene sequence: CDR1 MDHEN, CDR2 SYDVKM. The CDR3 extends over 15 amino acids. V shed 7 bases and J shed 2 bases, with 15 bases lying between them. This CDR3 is CASNAGGGGNQPQHF. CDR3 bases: TGTGCCAGCAACGCCGGGGGCGGTGGCAATCAGCCCCAGCATTTT.

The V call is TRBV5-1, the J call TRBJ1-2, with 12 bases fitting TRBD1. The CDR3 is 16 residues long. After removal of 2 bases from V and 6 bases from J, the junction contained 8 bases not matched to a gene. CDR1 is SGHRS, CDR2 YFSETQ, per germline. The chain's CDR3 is CASSFNRDRGLNGYTF. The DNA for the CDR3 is TGCGCCAGCAGCTTCAACCGGGACAGGGGGCTGAATGGCTACACCTTC.

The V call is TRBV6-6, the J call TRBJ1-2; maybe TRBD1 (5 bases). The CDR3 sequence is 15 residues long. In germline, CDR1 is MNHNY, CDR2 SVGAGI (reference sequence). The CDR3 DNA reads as TGTCCCTTGGGGCCAGACAGTAGAGCTAACTATGGCTACACCTTC. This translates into CPLGPDSRANYGYTF.

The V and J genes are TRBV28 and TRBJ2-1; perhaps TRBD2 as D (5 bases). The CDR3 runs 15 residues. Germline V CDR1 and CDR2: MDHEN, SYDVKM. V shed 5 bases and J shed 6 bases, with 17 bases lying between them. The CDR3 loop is CASSPPRTLTNEQFF. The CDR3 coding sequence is TGTGCCAGCAGTCCTCCCCGGACTCTGACCAATGAGCAGTTCTTC.

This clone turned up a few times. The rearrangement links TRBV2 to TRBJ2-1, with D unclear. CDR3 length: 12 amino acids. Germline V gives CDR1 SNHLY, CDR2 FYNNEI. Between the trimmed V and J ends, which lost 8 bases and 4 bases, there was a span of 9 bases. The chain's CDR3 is CASGLVYNEQFF. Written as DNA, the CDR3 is TGTGCCAGCGGGTTAGTTTACAATGAGCAGTTCTTC. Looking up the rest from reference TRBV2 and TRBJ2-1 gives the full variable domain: EPEVTQTPSHQVTQMGQEVILRCVPISNHLYFYWYRQILGQKVEFLVSFYNNEISEKSEIFDDQFSVERPDGSNFTLKIRSTKLEDSAMYFCASGLVYNEQFFGPGTRLTVL.

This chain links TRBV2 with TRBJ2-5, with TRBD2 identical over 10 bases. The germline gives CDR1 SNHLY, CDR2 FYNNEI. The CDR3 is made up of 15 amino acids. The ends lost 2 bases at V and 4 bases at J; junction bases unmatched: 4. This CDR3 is CASSESSGSRETQYF. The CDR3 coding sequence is TGTGCCAGCAGTGAATCTAGCGGGAGCAGAGAGACCCAGTACTTC.

The CDR3 DNA follows: TGTGCCAGCAGCCCCTGGCGAGCGGGAGGGCCCGGGGAGCTGTTTTTT. Its translation is CASSPWRAGGPGELFF. V is TRBV5-4 and J is TRBJ2-2; 10 nucleotides line up with TRBD2. Germline V gene data show CDR1 as SGHNT and CDR2 as YYREEE (reference sequence). V lost 4 bases and J lost 6; bases outside the gene matches: 9. The CDR3 loop spans 16 amino acids.

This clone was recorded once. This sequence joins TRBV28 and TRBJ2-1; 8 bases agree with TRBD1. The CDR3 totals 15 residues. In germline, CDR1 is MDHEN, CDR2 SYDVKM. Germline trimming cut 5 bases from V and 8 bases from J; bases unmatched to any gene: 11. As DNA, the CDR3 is TGTGCCAGCAGTGGTGCCGGGACAGGCCTCGATGAGCAGTTCTTC. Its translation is CASSGAGTGLDEQFF.

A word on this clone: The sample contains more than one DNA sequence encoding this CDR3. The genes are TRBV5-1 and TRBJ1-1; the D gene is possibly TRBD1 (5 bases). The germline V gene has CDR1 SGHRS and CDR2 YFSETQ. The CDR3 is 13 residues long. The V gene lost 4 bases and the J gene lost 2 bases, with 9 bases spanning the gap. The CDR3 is CASSSQGNTEAFF. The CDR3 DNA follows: TGCGCCAGCAGCAGCCAGGGTAACACTGAAGCTTTCTTT.

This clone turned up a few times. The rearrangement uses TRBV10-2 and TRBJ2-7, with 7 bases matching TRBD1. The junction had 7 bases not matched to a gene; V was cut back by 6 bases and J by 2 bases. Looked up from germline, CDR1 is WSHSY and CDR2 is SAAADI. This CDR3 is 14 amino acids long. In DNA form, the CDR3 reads TGCGCCAGCAGAGCTCCGGGACAGACCTACGAGCAGTACTTC. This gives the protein CASRAPGQTYEQYF.

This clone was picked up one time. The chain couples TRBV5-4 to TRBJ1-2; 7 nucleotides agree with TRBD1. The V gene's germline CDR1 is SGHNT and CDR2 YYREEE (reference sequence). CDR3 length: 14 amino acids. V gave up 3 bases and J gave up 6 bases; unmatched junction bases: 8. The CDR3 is CASSSRQGIDGYTF. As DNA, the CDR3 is TGTGCCAGCAGCTCCCGACAGGGTATCGATGGCTACACCTTC.

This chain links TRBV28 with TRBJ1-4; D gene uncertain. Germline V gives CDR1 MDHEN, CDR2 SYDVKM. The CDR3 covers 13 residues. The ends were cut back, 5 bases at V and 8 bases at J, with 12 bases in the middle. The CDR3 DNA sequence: TGTGCCAGCAGTCCCCCCTGGGCGGAAAAACTGTTTTTT. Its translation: CASSPPWAEKLFF.

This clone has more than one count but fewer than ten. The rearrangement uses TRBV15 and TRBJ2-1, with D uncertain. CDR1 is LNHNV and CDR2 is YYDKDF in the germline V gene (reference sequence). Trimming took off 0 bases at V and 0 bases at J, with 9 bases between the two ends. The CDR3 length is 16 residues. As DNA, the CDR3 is TGTGCCACCAGCAGAGATCGCCGGAGCTCCTACAATGAGCAGTTCTTC. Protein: CATSRDRRSSYNEQFF.